This T cell receptor (beta chain) was documented in a study of T cell clonality in common variable immunodeficiency. Points from the study as a whole: Reportedly, TCR beta sequences from common variable immunodeficiency showed fewer deletions and N-nucleotide insertions.

The germline V gene encodes CDR1 MDHEN and CDR2 SYDVKM. The CDR3 length is 12 residues. Measured with immunoSEQ multiplex PCR; TCRdb has only the in-frame clones, and not every one. This sample includes some 17,000 clones with no singletons; its ten biggest clones take up roughly 15%. No CVID subject was ill or on immunomodulatory drugs when sampled. By frequency in the sample, this clone is medium-sized. What it recognizes is unknown. The CDR3 extends 3 residues past the end of the read, so its final part is completed from the germline J gene. The specimen sequenced was peripheral blood mononuclear cells. This receptor was identified in a human donor with common variable immunodeficiency. The chain is built from TRBV28 and TRBJ1-1; D unclear. CDR3 amino acids: CASSLSREEAFF. CDR3 bases read: TGTGCCAGCAGTTTATCGCGGGAAGAA.